Following are 14 T cell receptor beta chains from one sample sequenced in a study of T cells in localized non-small cell lung cancer. TCRdb's table, derived via immunoSEQ multiplex PCR, lists solely in-frame clones and lacks some. Of about 2,000 clones in the sample, 20% to 30% are singletons; the top ten hold around 21%. The sample was normal lung tissue next to the tumor, taken before any cancer treatment. These receptors all come from an older male donor with stage II lung adenocarcinoma.

This rearrangement joins TRBV6-8 to TRBJ2-3, with 7 bases fitting TRBD2. The length of the CDR3 is 13 residues. Looked up from germline, CDR1 is MNHGY and CDR2 is SAAAGT. J lost 6 bases, V lost 5 bases, and 5 bases had no gene match. CDR3 region: CASSLGGLDTQYF. CDR3 bases: TGTGCCAGCAGTCTCGGGGGGTTGGATACGCAGTATTTT.

The rearrangement uses TRBV18 and TRBJ2-1, with unresolved D. CDR3 length: 14 amino acids. Germline CDR1 KGHSH, CDR2 LQKENI. V dropped 4 bases and J dropped 7 bases, with 14 bases sitting between them. The CDR3 nucleotides are TGTGCCAGCTCACAAAGGGATTCTCAAAATGAGCAGTTCTTC. This sequence encodes CASSQRDSQNEQFF.

This clone has only a few counts. The chain joins TRBV11-3 to TRBJ1-4; D is unclear. The germline V gene has CDR1 SGHNT and CDR2 YENEEA. The CDR3 runs 15 residues. Trimming removed 3 bases from V and 0 bases from J, with 8 bases in between. CDR3 DNA sequence: TGTGCCAGCAGCTTGATGGGATCAACTAATGAAAAACTGTTTTTT. This codes for CASSLMGSTNEKLFF.

This clone was observed a few times. The chain carries TRBV28 and TRBJ1-2, with 7 bases identical to TRBD1. CDR1 is MDHEN and CDR2 is SYDVKM in the germline V gene. This CDR3 is 15 amino acids long. The V segment lost 5 bases and the J segment 3 bases; nucleotides outside the gene matches: 9. This CDR3 is CASSPSGQAYYGYTF. The CDR3 DNA is TGTGCCAGCAGTCCGAGTGGACAGGCTTACTATGGCTACACCTTC.

This clone appeared a few times. The chain carries TRBV6-8 and TRBJ2-2; D is perhaps TRBD2 (5 bases). Trimming removed 3 bases at V and 8 bases at J, with 13 bases between. Per the germline V gene, CDR1 is MNHGY and CDR2 is SAAAGT. This CDR3 is built from 14 residues. CDR3: CASSYRRGQGELFF. CDR3 nucleotides: TGTGCCAGCAGTTATCGACGGGGTCAGGGGGAGCTGTTTTTT.

The chain uses TRBV6-8 and TRBJ1-2; the match to TRBD1 covers 7 bases. The CDR3 is made up of 13 amino acids. Germline V gives CDR1 MNHGY, CDR2 SAAAGT. Trimming at V came to 6 bases and at J to 3 bases, leaving 4 bases not matched to a gene. The CDR3 loop reads CASSRQGDYGYTF. The CDR3 region has the DNA TGTGCCAGCAGCAGACAGGGAGACTATGGCTACACCTTC.

V usage is TRBV14 and J usage is TRBJ1-1; D is perhaps TRBD1 (5 bases). From germline, CDR1 is SGHDN and CDR2 FVKESK. The CDR3 length is 15 residues. Trimming left V 0 bases short and J 1 base short, with 9 bases between. The CDR3 DNA reads TGTGCCAGCAGCCAAGATAGGGGCTGGAACACTGAAGCTTTCTTT. This sequence encodes CASSQDRGWNTEAFF.

V and J are TRBV6-8 and TRBJ2-3; D gene ambiguous. Germline V CDR1 and CDR2: MNHGY, SAAAGT. CDR3 size: 16 residues. Deletions cut 5 bases from V and 1 base from J, with 16 bases between. The CDR3 loop reads CASSTTSAQGTDTQYF. The CDR3 DNA reads TGTGCCAGCAGTACGACGAGCGCGCAGGGCACAGATACGCAGTATTTT.

This clone was seen a handful of times. The V and J genes are TRBV6-8 and TRBJ1-1, with a weak D call TRBD1 (6 bases). This CDR3 has 14 amino acids. The ends were cut back, 7 bases at V and 4 bases at J, with 16 bases in the middle. CDR1 and CDR2 (germline): MNHGY, SAAAGT. DNA for the CDR3: TGTGCCAGCACTAGGGCAGGGGAGTCCACTGAAGCTTTCTTT. It translates to CASTRAGESTEAFF.

J is TRBJ1-1 and V is TRBV5-1; weak D call: TRBD1 (5 bases). Trimming cost V 6 bases and J 0 bases, with 12 bases left between them. This CDR3 contains 14 residues. The germline V gene encodes CDR1 SGHRS and CDR2 YFSETQ. The CDR3 is CASTRDGLNTEAFF. CDR3 DNA sequence: TGCGCCAGCACCCGGGACGGCTTGAACACTGAAGCTTTCTTT. Based on the CDR3 plus reference TRBV5-1 and TRBJ1-1, the full variable domain is KAGVTQTPRYLIKTRGQQVTLSCSPISGHRSVSWYQQTPGQGLQFLFEYFSETQRNKGNFPGRFSGRQFSNSRSEMNVSTLELGDSALYLCASTRDGLNTEAFFGQGTRLTVV.

This clone showed up just a few times. A junction end diverges from the germline sequence, so it may reflect a read error. This chain uses TRBV12-5 with TRBJ2-4, with D perhaps assigned TRBD1 or TRBD2 (5 bases each). This CDR3 spans 13 amino acids. Germline CDR1 reads LGHNT; CDR2 reads FRNRAP. CDR3 protein: CASGEGAKNIQYF. CDR3 nucleotides: TGTGCCAGTGGCGAGGGGGCCAAAAACATTCAGTACTTC. Filled out from reference TRBV12-5 and TRBJ2-4, the complete variable domain reads DARVTQTPRHKVTEMGQEVTMRCQPILGHNTVFWYRQTMMQGLELLAYFRNRAPLDDSGMPKDRFSAEMPDATLATLKIQPSEPRDSAVYFCASGEGAKNIQYFGAGTRLSVL.

This clone qualifies as medium-sized. The chain has TRBV6-8 and TRBJ2-7; 10 bases align to TRBD1. The CDR3 has 15 residues. The trim removed 5 bases at V and 2 bases at J, leaving 6 bases unmatched. CDR1 MNHGY and CDR2 SAAAGT come from the germline V gene. The CDR3 DNA is TGTGCCAGCAGTAAACAGGGACAGGGGACCTACGAGCAGTACTTC. Translated: CASSKQGQGTYEQYF.

Judged by abundance, this clone is large. The CDR3 is CASSSPPPANYGYTF. The DNA for the CDR3 is TGTGCCAGCAGTTCCCCCCCACCAGCTAACTATGGCTACACCTTC. The genes are TRBV28 and TRBJ1-2; no clear D gene. Between the trimmed V and J ends, which lost 4 bases and 0 bases, there was a span of 12 bases. CDR1 and CDR2 (germline): MDHEN, SYDVKM. This CDR3 has 15 amino acids.

The gene calls are TRBV28 and TRBJ2-2; 7 bases are a match to TRBD1. From germline, CDR1 is MDHEN and CDR2 SYDVKM. The J segment lost 3 bases and the V segment lost 6 bases, leaving 4 bases of the junction unmatched. The CDR3 covers 14 residues. The chain's CDR3 is CASSRQGDTGELFF. The CDR3, as DNA: TGTGCCAGCAGCAGACAGGGTGACACCGGGGAGCTGTTTTTT.